These 32 T cell receptor beta chains were all obtained from the same sample, sequenced in a study of blood T cell repertoires in COVID-19. Profiled with immunoSEQ multiplex PCR; TCRdb holds only in-frame clones, not every one. This sample has hundreds of thousands of clones, with 80% to 90% found just once. Material for sequencing was peripheral blood. These receptors were collected from a woman aged 30 to 39 with active or convalescent COVID-19.

This sequence joins TRBV30 and TRBJ1-5; D is undetermined. The ends were cut back, 4 bases at V and 0 bases at J, with 13 bases in the middle. The germline V gene encodes CDR1 GTSNPN and CDR2 SVGIG (reference sequence). The CDR3 spans 15 residues. CDR3 nucleotide sequence: TGTGCCTGGAACACCGACGGGTATAGCAATCAGCCCCAGCATTTT. This sequence encodes CAWNTDGYSNQPQHF.

The chain links TRBV30 to TRBJ2-2; maybe TRBD1 (5 bases). CDR1 and CDR2 from the germline V gene are GTSNPN and SVGIG (reference sequence). With 0 bases removed from V and 1 base from J, the gap between germline ends came to 12 bases. The CDR3 length is 16 residues. This CDR3 is CAWSVRRGMNTGELFF. The CDR3 bases are TGTGCCTGGAGTGTACGTAGGGGAATGAACACCGGGGAGCTGTTTTTT.

CDR3 in DNA: TGTGCCAGCAGTTTACGGGGGGGGAGGTACTACGAGCAGTACTTC. Encoded protein: CASSLRGGRYYEQYF. The chain recombines TRBV27 with TRBJ2-7; 8 positions match TRBD2. V shed 2 bases and J 3 bases; nucleotides not matched to a gene: 6. This CDR3 is 15 amino acids long. Per the germline V gene, CDR1 is MNHEY and CDR2 is SMNVEV (reference sequence).

The chain employs TRBV5-1 and TRBJ1-5, with D hard to call. V lost 4 bases, J lost 2 bases, and 13 bases lay in between. This CDR3 contains 15 residues. Germline lookup yields CDR1 SGHRS and CDR2 YFSETQ. The CDR3 loop reads CASSPLGEGNQPQHF. The CDR3 nucleotides are TGCGCCAGCAGCCCCCTAGGTGAGGGCAATCAGCCCCAGCATTTT.

The gene calls are TRBV28 and TRBJ2-3, with D possibly TRBD1 on 5 matching bases. Trimming took off 10 bases at V and 10 bases at J, with 18 bases between the two ends. Germline CDR1 is MDHEN and CDR2 is SYDVKM. The CDR3 runs to 12 residues. CDR3 protein: CAIKDGRAAQYF. In nucleotides, the CDR3 is TGTGCCATCAAAGACGGCAGGGCGGCGCAGTATTTT.

V gene TRBV3-1 (or the pseudogene TRBV3-2) combines with J gene TRBJ2-1; 8 positions match TRBD2. V lost 4 bases to trimming and J lost 6 bases; unmatched junction nucleotides: 2. Germline V gives CDR1 LGHDT, CDR2 YNNKEL (reference sequence). There are 13 residues in the CDR3. The CDR3 coding sequence is TGTGCCAGCAGCCTCGGGGGGGGCAATGAGCAGTTCTTC. Translation gives CASSLGGGNEQFF.

The chain carries TRBV6-1 and TRBJ1-3; the D is unclear. In germline, CDR1 is MNHNS, CDR2 SASEGT. V lost 2 bases to trimming and J lost 3 bases, with 17 bases between them. The CDR3 consists of 17 residues. CDR3 nucleotides: TGTGCCAGCAGTGAAATCTTCTCTGGGGAGTTTGGAAACACCATATATTTT. It translates to CASSEIFSGEFGNTIYF.

This clone was seen just once. Written as DNA, the CDR3 is TGTGCCAGCAGTGACTCGAGGCAGGGGGCTAACTATGGCTACACCTTC. Amino acid sequence: CASSDSRQGANYGYTF. The chain links TRBV6-4 to TRBJ1-2; 7 positions match TRBD1. V lost 0 bases and J lost 0; bases outside the gene matches: 4. This CDR3 contains 16 residues. CDR1 and CDR2 (germline): MRHNA, SNTAGT.

This chain joins TRBV5-1 and TRBJ1-4; 10 positions match TRBD1. CDR3 length equals 15 residues. The ends lost 0 bases at V and 8 bases at J; junction bases unmatched: 4. CDR1 is SGHRS, CDR2 YFSETQ, per germline. The CDR3 DNA follows: TGCGCCAGCAGCTTGGCAGGACAGGGGGGCGAAAAACTGTTTTTT. Translation: CASSLAGQGGEKLFF.

The gene calls are TRBV29-1 and TRBJ1-1; TRBD1 agrees at 7 bases. The CDR3 extends over 13 amino acids. Germline V lookup: CDR1 SQVTM, CDR2 ANQGSEA. V lost 4 bases to trimming and J lost 7 bases; unmatched junction nucleotides: 9. For the CDR3, the DNA is TGCAGCGTTGGAGCAGGGGGAAAAGGTGAAGCTTTCTTT. Translating it yields CSVGAGGKGEAFF.

This clone showed up just a few times. The chain couples TRBV5-1 to TRBJ2-7, with TRBD1 matching over 9 bases. The CDR3 covers 14 residues. Germline V gene data show CDR1 as SGHRS and CDR2 as YFSETQ. The V gene end was trimmed by 4 bases and the J gene end by 2 bases; junction bases not matched to a gene: 4. CDR3: CASSGGTGPYEQYF. The CDR3 DNA follows: TGCGCCAGCAGCGGAGGGACAGGGCCCTACGAGCAGTACTTC.

Concerning this clone itself: Other DNA sequences in the same sample also yield this CDR3. The genes are TRBV6-5 and TRBJ2-3; 7 positions agree with TRBD2. With 9 bases clipped from V and 0 bases from J, the junction kept 6 bases outside the gene matches. CDR3 size: 14 residues. Germline CDR1 is MNHEY and CDR2 is SVGAGI. This CDR3 reads CASRRDYSTDTQYF. CDR3 bases: TGTGCCAGTCGGAGGGACTACAGCACAGATACGCAGTATTTT.

The rearrangement links TRBV19 to TRBJ1-5; D not resolved. The germline CDR1 and CDR2 sequences are LNHDA and SQIVND (reference sequence). This CDR3 comprises 14 residues. Trimming shortened V by 2 bases and J by 5 bases, and 10 bases separated the two germline ends. This CDR3 reads CASSIFMEDQPQHF. The CDR3 coding sequence is TGTGCCAGTAGTATATTTATGGAGGATCAGCCCCAGCATTTT.

Turning to this clone: This sample includes further DNA sequences coding for the same CDR3. The chain recombines TRBV11-2 with TRBJ2-7; D perhaps matches TRBD2 (5 bases). The CDR3 extends over 13 amino acids. V lost 2 bases and J 2 bases, leaving 7 bases between the germline ends. The germline V gene has CDR1 SGHAT and CDR2 FQNNGV. The chain's CDR3 is CASSLRGAYEQYF. DNA of the CDR3: TGTGCCAGCAGCTTACGGGGTGCCTACGAGCAGTACTTC.

The chain links TRBV27 to TRBJ1-6, with TRBD1 matching over 9 bases. Trimming removed 3 bases from V and 9 bases from J; junction bases left unmatched: 6. CDR3 length: 15 residues. Germline V gene lookup returns CDR1 MNHEY and CDR2 SMNVEV (reference sequence). In nucleotides, the CDR3 is TGTGCCAGCAGTTTTAGACAGGGGGACTCTTCACCCCTCCACTTT. Amino acids: CASSFRQGDSSPLHF.

A remark on this clone: This likely reflects a read error, since a far larger clone is one base away. The chain is built from TRBV9 and TRBJ1-5; D call uncertain. Per germline, CDR1 SGDLS and CDR2 YYNGEE. Trimming shortened V by 3 bases and J by 0 bases, and 4 bases separated the two germline ends. The CDR3 consists of 13 residues. CDR3 in DNA: TGTGCCAGCAGCGACAATAGCAATCAGCCCCAGCATTTT. Its protein is CASSDNSNQPQHF.

The chain joins TRBV19 to TRBJ1-1, with D hard to call. Germline loops: CDR1 LNHDA, CDR2 SQIVND (reference sequence). The CDR3 runs to 11 residues. V lost 7 bases and J 10 bases, leaving 13 bases between the germline ends. CDR3 residues: CASTTISGAFF. The CDR3 coding sequence is TGTGCCAGTACCACCATCTCCGGAGCTTTCTTT.

This sequence joins TRBV10-3 and TRBJ2-1; D gene unclear. Germline V gene data show CDR1 as ENHRY and CDR2 as SYGVKD. This CDR3 has 12 residues. V was pared by 4 bases and J by 4 bases, with 5 bases between. Written as DNA, the CDR3 is TGTGCCATCAGTGTCAGGTACAATGAGCAGTTCTTC. Translating gives CAISVRYNEQFF.

The rearrangement uses TRBV4-1 and TRBJ2-2; tentatively, D is TRBD1 (5 bases). The CDR3 has 14 residues. Deletions cut 0 bases from V and 7 bases from J, with 9 bases between. Germline V gene data show CDR1 as MGHRA and CDR2 as YSYEKL. The CDR3 protein is CASSQEGRFGELFF. The CDR3 nucleotides are TGCGCCAGCAGCCAAGAGGGGCGGTTCGGGGAGCTGTTTTTT.

The chain has TRBV18 and TRBJ1-1; 7 positions agree with TRBD1. CDR1 and CDR2 from the germline V gene are KGHSH and LQKENI. The CDR3 is 16 amino acids. V shed 3 bases, J shed 0 bases, and the junction held 7 bases outside the gene matches. The CDR3 protein is CASSPQRQGMNTEAFF. The CDR3 nucleotides are TGTGCCAGCTCACCTCAAAGACAGGGAATGAACACTGAAGCTTTCTTT.

The sample holds one count of this clone. The chain is built from TRBV11-2 and TRBJ2-1; 12 bases agree with TRBD2. The length of the CDR3 is 15 residues. The J segment lost 9 bases and the V segment lost 5 bases, leaving 8 bases of the junction unmatched. CDR1 is SGHAT, CDR2 FQNNGV, per germline. The CDR3, as DNA: TGTGCCAGCAGCGTACTAGCGGGAGGAGGGGGTGAGCAGTTCTTC. It encodes CASSVLAGGGGEQFF. Looking up the rest from reference TRBV11-2 and TRBJ2-1 gives the full variable domain: EAGVAQSPRYKIIEKRQSVAFWCNPISGHATLYWYQQILGQGPKLLIQFQNNGVVDDSQLPKDRFSAERLKGVDSTLKIQPAKLEDSAVYLCASSVLAGGGGEQFFGPGTRLTVL.

The chain couples TRBV3-1 (or the pseudogene TRBV3-2) to TRBJ1-1; the match to TRBD1 covers 7 bases. V dropped 3 bases and J dropped 1; count of bases not matched to a gene: 2. The CDR3 loop spans 14 amino acids. CDR1 is LGHDT, CDR2 YNNKEL, per germline (reference sequence). The CDR3: CASSHGTANTEAFF. CDR3 in DNA: TGTGCCAGCAGCCACGGGACAGCGAACACTGAAGCTTTCTTT.

This clone was observed a single time. The rearrangement uses TRBV4-2 and TRBJ1-4, with D possibly TRBD1 on 5 matching bases. The germline gives CDR1 LGHNA, CDR2 YNFKEQ. The CDR3 is made up of 15 amino acids. Trimming shortened V by 4 bases and J by 8 bases, and 17 bases separated the two germline ends. The CDR3 reads CASSRPEQEKEKLFF. The CDR3 DNA is TGTGCCAGCAGCCGACCGGAACAGGAGAAGGAAAAACTGTTTTTT.

The CDR3 region has the DNA TGTGCCAGCAGTGAGTACGATGGGGGCAACTATGGCTACACCTTC. Translated: CASSEYDGGNYGYTF. The chain uses TRBV6-1 and TRBJ1-2, with a possible D match to TRBD1 (6 bases). Looked up from germline, CDR1 is MNHNS and CDR2 is SASEGT. V dropped 3 bases and J dropped 2 bases, with 13 bases sitting between them. This CDR3 region has 15 residues.

This clone was observed a few times. The chain employs TRBV27 and TRBJ2-7, with D possibly TRBD2 on 5 matching bases. The CDR3 loop spans 16 amino acids. The ends were cut back, 6 bases at V and 2 bases at J, with 20 bases in the middle. Germline CDR1 reads MNHEY; CDR2 reads SMNVEV (reference sequence). CDR3 bases: TGTGCCAGCAGCCCGGTTATGGTAGCGCTGCCCTACGAGCAGTACTTC. It translates to CASSPVMVALPYEQYF.

This clone was observed once. The chain couples TRBV27 to TRBJ2-7; D possibly corresponds to TRBD2 (5 bases). This CDR3 region has 13 residues. Germline V lookup: CDR1 MNHEY, CDR2 SMNVEV (reference sequence). V lost 6 bases and J lost 3, with 12 bases in between. Here the CDR3 DNA reads TGTGCCAGCAGACAAGCCGGGATCTACGAGCAGTACTTC. It is translated as CASRQAGIYEQYF.

The rearrangement links TRBV5-5 to TRBJ1-2; D unclear. Germline-derived CDR1 and CDR2 are SGHKS and YYEKEE (reference sequence). The CDR3 covers 15 residues. Trimming removed 9 bases from V and 0 bases from J, with 18 bases in between. The CDR3 DNA sequence: TGTGCCACCTCCACCGGCGGGCTTGCTAACTATGGCTACACCTTC. Its translation is CATSTGGLANYGYTF.

The genes are TRBV18 and TRBJ2-5, with D unclear. V dropped 4 bases and J dropped 0 bases, with 9 bases sitting between them. The CDR3 extends over 14 amino acids. Germline CDR1 is KGHSH and CDR2 is LQKENI. The CDR3 sequence is CASSLIRDQETQYF. For the CDR3, the DNA is TGTGCCAGCTCACTGATCCGGGACCAAGAGACCCAGTACTTC.

The genes are TRBV4-1 and TRBJ2-1; 10 nucleotides line up with TRBD2. This CDR3 comprises 16 residues. The ends lost 1 base at V and 8 bases at J; junction bases unmatched: 8. CDR1 and CDR2 (germline): MGHRA, YSYEKL. Written as DNA, the CDR3 is TGCGCCAGCAGCCAAGCTCTGAGCGGGGGGGGAGATGAGCAGTTCTTC. This gives the protein CASSQALSGGGDEQFF.

The chain employs TRBV5-6 and TRBJ2-7; 10 bases are a match to TRBD2. V lost 4 bases to trimming and J lost 5 bases; unmatched junction nucleotides: 12. The CDR3 covers 16 residues. The germline V gene has CDR1 SGHDT and CDR2 YYEEEE. CDR3 in DNA: TGTGCCAGCAGCGAGGACCTAGCGGGAGTGTACGACGAGCAGTACTTC. Translated: CASSEDLAGVYDEQYF.

This clone has just one count. V is TRBV12-3 or TRBV12-4 and J is TRBJ2-1; D perhaps matches TRBD2 (6 bases). V was clipped by 5 bases and J by 6 bases, with 11 bases between them. This CDR3 is 13 amino acids long. CDR3 amino acids: CASSPGTLNEQFF. In nucleotides, the CDR3 is TGTGCCAGCAGTCCGGGGACTCTCAATGAGCAGTTCTTC.

The chain couples TRBV2 to TRBJ1-2, with 9 bases that match TRBD1. CDR3 length equals 13 residues. With V trimmed by 7 bases and J by 4 bases, 4 bases remained unmatched. Germline V gene data show CDR1 as SNHLY and CDR2 as FYNNEI. The CDR3 protein is CASMGTGIYGYTF. The CDR3 DNA sequence: TGTGCCAGCATGGGGACAGGGATCTATGGCTACACCTTC.